These T cell receptor beta chains were read from a single sample in a study of blood T cell repertoires in COVID-19. The data were produced by immunoSEQ multiplex PCR, yet TCRdb's version contains in-frame clones alone and is incomplete. The data hold roughly 250,000 clones, with about 89% observed a single time. Sequencing used peripheral blood. The receptor source for this set is a man aged 30 to 39 with acute or convalescent COVID-19. The CDR3 runs from the conserved cysteine through the conserved F or W. The D gene is left open where the match is weak. Clone size is shown for a subset of rows, as once, few, many or a class of expanded clone.

v_call	clone_size	d_call	j_call	cdr3_aa	cdr3_nt
TRBV28	NA	NA	TRBJ1-5	CASILSVPNQPQHF	TGTGCCAGCATTCTGTCAGTTCCTAATCAGCCCCAGCATTTT
TRBV29-1	NA	NA	TRBJ2-7	CSVESSAYEQYF	TGCAGCGTTGAATCCAGTGCCTACGAGCAGTACTTC
TRBV6-6	NA	NA	TRBJ2-7	CASRTEKSSLEQYF	TGTGCCAGCAGGACTGAGAAAAGTTCCCTCGAGCAGTACTTC
TRBV28	NA	NA	TRBJ2-4	CASSGPRVGYF	TGTGCCAGCAGTGGCCCTCGGGTGGGGTACTTC
TRBV28	NA	NA	TRBJ2-7	CASRNSGDYEQYF	TGTGCCAGCAGGAATTCGGGGGACTACGAGCAGTACTTC
TRBV27	NA	TRBD1	TRBJ1-3	CASSLRGQSSGNTIYF	TGTGCCAGCAGTTTGAGGGGACAGAGCTCTGGAAACACCATATATTTT
TRBV27	NA	NA	TRBJ2-3	CASSLTRRQDTQYF	TGTGCCAGCAGTCTCACCCGAAGACAAGATACGCAGTATTTT
TRBV2	NA	TRBD2	TRBJ2-5	CASRTTLAGRGTQYF	TGTGCCAGCAGGACAACACTAGCGGGACGGGGGACCCAGTACTTC
TRBV3-1/TRBV3-2	NA	NA	TRBJ1-1	CASSQAFQAYEAFF	TGTGCCAGCAGCCAAGCCTTTCAGGCATATGAAGCTTTCTTT
TRBV12-3/TRBV12-4	NA	NA	TRBJ1-1	CASTTGWITEAFF	TGTGCCAGCACCACAGGGTGGATCACTGAAGCTTTCTTT
TRBV6-1	NA	NA	TRBJ1-3	CASSEVRPGAGNTIYF	TGTGCCAGCAGTGAAGTTCGGCCAGGGGCTGGAAACACCATATATTTT
TRBV4-1	once	NA	TRBJ1-5	CASTPVQDPRQPQHF	TGCGCCAGCACCCCGGTACAGGATCCCCGTCAGCCCCAGCATTTT
TRBV5-1	NA	TRBD1	TRBJ1-1	CASSLGTGEADTEAFF	TGCGCCAGCAGCTTGGGCACAGGGGAGGCAGACACTGAAGCTTTCTTT
TRBV6-5	NA	TRBD2	TRBJ2-1	CASSYPGLADNEQFF	TGTGCCAGCAGTTACCCGGGACTAGCGGATAATGAGCAGTTCTTC
TRBV28	once	NA	TRBJ1-6	CASRGVGLHF	TGTGCCAGCAGGGGAGTGGGCCTCCACTTT
TRBV28	NA	NA	TRBJ1-2	CASSAWATSNYGYTF	TGTGCCAGCAGCGCTTGGGCCACATCTAACTATGGCTACACCTTC
TRBV7-8	NA	NA	TRBJ1-6	CASGAGAPLHF	TGTGCCAGCGGCGCGGGGGCACCCCTCCACTTT
TRBV15	NA	TRBD1	TRBJ2-5	CATSRQGSQETQYF	TGTGCCACCAGCCGACAGGGGTCCCAAGAGACCCAGTACTTC
TRBV5-4	once	NA	TRBJ1-1	CASTSGGSTEAFF	TGTGCCAGCACGTCAGGCGGGTCGACTGAAGCTTTCTTT
TRBV10-3	NA	TRBD2	TRBJ2-3	CAIRGLAGDTQYF	TGTGCCATCAGAGGACTAGCGGGAGATACGCAGTATTTT
TRBV2	few	TRBD1	TRBJ2-1	CASSLHGQGSNEQFF	TGTGCCAGCAGCTTACACGGACAGGGATCCAATGAGCAGTTCTTC
TRBV5-1	NA	TRBD1	TRBJ2-7	CASSRDRPYEQYF	TGCGCCAGCAGCCGGGACAGACCCTACGAGCAGTACTTC
TRBV6-5	once	TRBD1	TRBJ1-6	CASSITGVHNSPLHF	TGTGCCAGCAGCATTACAGGGGTCCATAATTCACCCCTCCACTTT
TRBV5-6	NA	NA	TRBJ1-1	CASSLVDFSRGTEAFF	TGTGCCAGCAGTTTGGTTGACTTTTCCCGCGGCACTGAAGCTTTCTTT
TRBV2	NA	NA	TRBJ1-5	CASADNNSNQPQHF	TGTGCCAGCGCGGACAACAATAGCAATCAGCCCCAGCATTTT
TRBV5-1	NA	TRBD1	TRBJ2-5	CASSSPGQGETQYF	TGCGCCAGCAGCTCGCCGGGACAGGGGGAGACCCAGTACTTC
TRBV18	NA	NA	TRBJ2-3	CASSPGLATDTQYF	TGTGCCAGCTCACCTGGACTGGCCACAGATACGCAGTATTTT
TRBV12-3/TRBV12-4	NA	NA	TRBJ1-2	CASSSQGIGYTF	TGTGCCAGCAGTTCGCAGGGAATTGGCTACACCTTC
TRBV7-6	NA	NA	TRBJ1-3	CASSPVGGISGNTIYF	TGTGCCAGCAGCCCAGTCGGGGGGATCTCTGGAAACACCATATATTTT
TRBV19	NA	NA	TRBJ1-2	CASRDPMTQKRNYGYTF	TGTGCCAGTAGGGATCCGATGACACAAAAAAGAAACTATGGCTACACCTTC
TRBV5-6	NA	TRBD1	TRBJ2-5	CASSFTRGLETQYF	TGTGCCAGCAGCTTTACCAGGGGGCTGGAGACCCAGTACTTC
TRBV30	NA	TRBD2	TRBJ2-5	CAWLASGETQYF	TGTGCCTGGCTGGCTAGCGGGGAGACCCAGTACTTC
TRBV18	NA	NA	TRBJ1-6	CASSPTRGHSPLHF	TGTGCCAGCTCACCAACCAGGGGACATTCACCCCTCCACTTT
TRBV9	NA	NA	TRBJ1-3	CASGGLAVYGNTIYF	TGTGCCTCTGGGGGGTTGGCAGTATACGGAAACACCATATATTTT
TRBV7-9	NA	NA	TRBJ1-2	CASSPYGYGYTF	TGTGCCAGCAGCCCGTACGGGTATGGCTACACCTTC
TRBV6-1	NA	NA	TRBJ2-3	CASSEAAHTDTQYF	TGTGCCAGCAGTGAAGCGGCTCACACAGATACGCAGTATTTT
TRBV2	NA	NA	TRBJ1-3	CASARVLASGNTIYF	TGTGCGAGCGCGAGGGTCCTGGCCTCTGGAAACACCATATATTTT
TRBV5-1	NA	NA	TRBJ1-6	CASKAQDRSPLHF	TGCGCCAGCAAAGCACAGGACCGTTCACCCCTCCACTTT
TRBV6-6	NA	NA	TRBJ2-3	CASSYGVSRRVDTQYF	TGTGCCAGCAGTTACGGTGTCTCGCGGAGGGTGGATACGCAGTATTTT
TRBV3-1/TRBV3-2	NA	TRBD1	TRBJ1-1	CASSQRNRGKSTEAFF	TGTGCCAGCAGCCAACGTAACAGGGGGAAGTCGACTGAAGCTTTCTTT
TRBV30	once	NA	TRBJ1-5	CAWGSGLSNQPQHF	TGTGCCTGGGGTTCAGGGTTGAGCAATCAGCCCCAGCATTTT